These 16 T cell receptor beta chains share one sample of origin, sequenced in a study of T-cell reconstitution after alpha-beta-depleted transplantation in children. Using unique molecular identifiers, the investigators prepared the TCRbeta library. TCRdb redid the calling of the PCR reads with MiXCR, one entry per CDR3 protein. The table includes about 540,000 distinct CDR3 sequences, around 20% detected once. This specimen was PBMCs from the stem cell graft donor, taken from the stem cell graft. The receptors derive from a human donor who donated a stem cell graft to a child with acute lymphoblastic leukemia.

In the case of this clonotype: One junction end does not reproduce the germline sequence, and a read error may be involved. The rearrangement uses TRBV7-9 and TRBJ2-7; 8 nucleotides agree with TRBD2. CDR1 and CDR2 (germline): SEHNR, FQNEAQ (reference sequence). The CDR3 spans 13 residues. The CDR3 reads CSSSRGLDYEQYF. CDR3 coding DNA: TGTTCCAGCAGCAGGGGACTAGATTACGAGCAGTACTTC. Supplemented by reference TRBV7-9 and TRBJ2-7, the full variable domain reads DTGVSQNPRHKITKRGQNVTFRCDPISEHNRLYWYRQTLGQGPEFLTYFQNEAQLEKSRLLSDRFSAERPKGSFSTLEIQRTEQGDSAMYLCSSSRGLDYEQYFGPGTRLTVT.

This clonotype has only a few counts. The chain carries TRBV11-2 and TRBJ1-1, with D hard to call. Germline lookup yields CDR1 SGHAT and CDR2 FQNNGV. The V and J ends lost 9 bases and 3 bases respectively, with 14 bases between them. The CDR3 loop spans 13 amino acids. The CDR3 is CASGWGADTEAFF. As DNA, the CDR3 is TGTGCCAGTGGATGGGGAGCGGACACTGAAGCTTTCTTT.

The V gene is TRBV15, the J gene TRBJ2-5; weak D call: TRBD2 (5 bases). The CDR3 consists of 14 residues. Looked up from germline, CDR1 is LNHNV and CDR2 is YYDKDF (reference sequence). The V end was cut by 3 bases, the J end by 0 bases, with 8 bases between. The CDR3 loop reads CATSSGLYQETQYF. For the CDR3, the DNA is TGTGCCACCAGCAGCGGACTGTACCAAGAGACCCAGTACTTC.

In this sample, this clonotype turned up a few times. This chain connects TRBV6-1 to TRBJ2-1; unclear D gene. V was pared by 2 bases and J by 7 bases, with 15 bases between. Germline V gene data show CDR1 as MNHNS and CDR2 as SASEGT. This CDR3 spans 15 amino acids. The CDR3 is CASSESIGAGNEQFF. The CDR3 bases are TGTGCCAGCAGTGAAAGTATTGGAGCAGGTAATGAGCAGTTCTTC.

Many counts were recorded for this clonotype. The V call is TRBV5-1, the J call TRBJ2-4, with 15 bases that match TRBD2. The CDR3 spans 19 residues. Germline V gene data show CDR1 as SGHRS and CDR2 as YFSETQ. V was pared by 2 bases and J by 0 bases, with 6 bases of the junction left unmatched. CDR3 sequence: CASSLGLAGGVLAKNIQYF. In DNA form, the CDR3 reads TGCGCCAGCAGCTTAGGACTAGCGGGAGGGGTCCTAGCCAAAAACATTCAGTACTTC.

This clonotype was detected ten times or more. V and J are TRBV3-1 and TRBJ2-7; no definite D call. Per germline, CDR1 LGHDT and CDR2 YNNKEL (reference sequence). The CDR3 covers 13 residues. Trimming took off 0 bases at V and 2 bases at J, with 5 bases between the two ends. CDR3 sequence (DNA): TGTGCCAGCAGCCAAGATAGGACCTACGAGCAGTACTTC. Protein: CASSQDRTYEQYF.

This clonotype was seen a few times. The chain carries TRBV5-1 and TRBJ2-1; D is unclear. Trimming removed 0 bases from V and 7 bases from J, with 11 bases in between. Germline CDR1 reads SGHRS; CDR2 reads YFSETQ. The CDR3 sequence is 14 residues long. In DNA form, the CDR3 reads TGCGCCAGCAGCTTGGTCCACTCTGGGAATGAGCAGTTCTTC. Encoded protein: CASSLVHSGNEQFF. Combining the CDR3 with reference TRBV5-1 and TRBJ2-1 gives the whole variable domain KAGVTQTPRYLIKTRGQQVTLSCSPISGHRSVSWYQQTPGQGLQFLFEYFSETQRNKGNFPGRFSGRQFSNSRSEMNVSTLELGDSALYLCASSLVHSGNEQFFGPGTRLTVL.

This clonotype was detected only a few times. V is TRBV5-1 and J is TRBJ2-1; 10 bases are a match to TRBD2. This CDR3 comprises 15 residues. CDR1 and CDR2 (germline): SGHRS, YFSETQ. With 2 bases clipped from V and 6 bases from J, the junction kept 5 bases outside the gene matches. DNA for the CDR3: TGCGCCAGCAGCTTAGCGGGAGGGATATTCAATGAGCAGTTCTTC. Translation gives CASSLAGGIFNEQFF. The variable domain in full, with the rest retrieved from reference TRBV5-1 and TRBJ2-1, is KAGVTQTPRYLIKTRGQQVTLSCSPISGHRSVSWYQQTPGQGLQFLFEYFSETQRNKGNFPGRFSGRQFSNSRSEMNVSTLELGDSALYLCASSLAGGIFNEQFFGPGTRLTVL.

This rearrangement joins TRBV7-9 to TRBJ1-1; D call uncertain. The ends were cut back, 5 bases at V and 5 bases at J, with 9 bases in the middle. CDR3 length equals 12 residues. Per the germline V gene, CDR1 is SEHNR and CDR2 is FQNEAQ (reference sequence). For the CDR3, the DNA is TGTGCCAGCAGCGCCTATCCGACTGAAGCTTTCTTT. This gives the protein CASSAYPTEAFF.

The chain joins TRBV7-6 to TRBJ1-1, with 8 positions matching TRBD1. CDR1 SGHVS and CDR2 FNYEAQ come from the germline V gene. The V and J ends lost 7 bases and 0 bases, in that order; junction bases with no gene match: 1. This CDR3 contains 13 residues. This CDR3 reads CASTRGLNTEAFF. As DNA, the CDR3 is TGTGCCAGCACCAGGGGGCTGAACACTGAAGCTTTCTTT.

The CDR3, as DNA: TGTGCCAGCAGCGTACGGGACAGGAGTGCCGGCTACACCTTC. The encoded protein is CASSVRDRSAGYTF. V and J are TRBV9 and TRBJ1-2, with TRBD1 matching 8 bases. The germline CDR1 and CDR2 sequences are SGDLS and YYNGEE. The CDR3 sequence is 14 residues long. J lost 8 bases, V lost 1 base, and 7 bases had no gene match.

This clonotype was recorded a few times. This sequence joins TRBV9 and TRBJ1-3; D is undetermined. CDR1 and CDR2 from the germline V gene are SGDLS and YYNGEE. The V end was cut by 1 base, the J end by 4 bases, with 3 bases between. This CDR3 spans 12 amino acids. The CDR3 DNA reads TGTGCCAGCAGCGTATCCGGAAACACCATATATTTT. Amino acids: CASSVSGNTIYF. The full variable domain, rest sourced from reference TRBV9 and TRBJ1-3, is DSGVTQTPKHLITATGQRVTLRCSPRSGDLSVYWYQQSLDQGLQFLIQYYNGEERAKGNILERFSAQQFPDLHSELNLSSLELGDSALYFCASSVSGNTIYFGEGSWLTVV.

The chain joins TRBV7-6 to TRBJ2-5; possibly TRBD1 for D (6 bases). V lost 0 bases, J lost 0 bases, and 11 bases lay in between. The CDR3 runs to 16 residues. Germline CDR1 SGHVS, CDR2 FNYEAQ. The CDR3 DNA is TGTGCCAGCAGCTTAGCGTACAGGGCCCACCAAGAGACCCAGTACTTC. Protein product: CASSLAYRAHQETQYF.

This clonotype appeared a few times. The rearrangement links TRBV27 to TRBJ2-7; 11 bases line up with TRBD2. The germline V gene encodes CDR1 MNHEY and CDR2 SMNVEV (reference sequence). The CDR3 totals 15 residues. V shed 3 bases, J shed 4 bases, and the junction held 5 bases outside the gene matches. CDR3 DNA: TGTGCCAGCAGTTTTATAGCGGGAGGGCCTTACGAGCAGTACTTC. It yields the protein CASSFIAGGPYEQYF.

The chain is built from TRBV12-3 or TRBV12-4 and TRBJ2-3, with TRBD2 matching over 12 bases. The CDR3 length is 17 residues. Trimming removed 3 bases from V and 1 base from J; junction bases left unmatched: 5. The CDR3 nucleotides are TGTGCCAGCAGTTTGCTAGCGGGAGGGACGGGCACAGATACGCAGTATTTT. Translated: CASSLLAGGTGTDTQYF.

The V call is TRBV7-9, the J call TRBJ2-5, with D possibly being TRBD2 (5 bases). The germline V gene has CDR1 SEHNR and CDR2 FQNEAQ (reference sequence). This CDR3 has 14 amino acids. Trimming left V 0 bases short and J 6 bases short, with 11 bases between. CDR3 loop: CASSLAGDIKTQYF. CDR3 coding DNA: TGTGCCAGCAGCTTAGCGGGAGACATAAAGACCCAGTACTTC.